Ten or more counts support the clone carrying this TCR beta chain. These data originate in a study of T cell repertoires in cytomegalovirus infection. Study as a whole: TCR beta signatures that were public indicated CMV infection and matching HLA type.

Trimming removed 3 bases at V and 8 bases at J, with 14 bases between. CDR1 is MDHEN, CDR2 SYDVKM, per germline. The CDR3 length is 14 residues. From the reads, TCRdb called clonotypes with MiXCR, one entry per CDR3 protein. This table holds about 600,000 distinct CDR3 sequences, roughly 26% found once. Material: CD8+ T cells from PBMCs. The chain uses TRBV28 and TRBJ2-1; D could derive from TRBD1 or TRBD2 (5 bases each). This receptor was obtained from a human donor in good health (CMV status not recorded). Some clones in this sample may be carry-over from other donors' samples. In nucleotides, the CDR3 is TGTGCCAGCAGTTTTATTCAGGGCGGGTATGAGCAGTTCTTC. Translation gives CASSFIQGGYEQFF.